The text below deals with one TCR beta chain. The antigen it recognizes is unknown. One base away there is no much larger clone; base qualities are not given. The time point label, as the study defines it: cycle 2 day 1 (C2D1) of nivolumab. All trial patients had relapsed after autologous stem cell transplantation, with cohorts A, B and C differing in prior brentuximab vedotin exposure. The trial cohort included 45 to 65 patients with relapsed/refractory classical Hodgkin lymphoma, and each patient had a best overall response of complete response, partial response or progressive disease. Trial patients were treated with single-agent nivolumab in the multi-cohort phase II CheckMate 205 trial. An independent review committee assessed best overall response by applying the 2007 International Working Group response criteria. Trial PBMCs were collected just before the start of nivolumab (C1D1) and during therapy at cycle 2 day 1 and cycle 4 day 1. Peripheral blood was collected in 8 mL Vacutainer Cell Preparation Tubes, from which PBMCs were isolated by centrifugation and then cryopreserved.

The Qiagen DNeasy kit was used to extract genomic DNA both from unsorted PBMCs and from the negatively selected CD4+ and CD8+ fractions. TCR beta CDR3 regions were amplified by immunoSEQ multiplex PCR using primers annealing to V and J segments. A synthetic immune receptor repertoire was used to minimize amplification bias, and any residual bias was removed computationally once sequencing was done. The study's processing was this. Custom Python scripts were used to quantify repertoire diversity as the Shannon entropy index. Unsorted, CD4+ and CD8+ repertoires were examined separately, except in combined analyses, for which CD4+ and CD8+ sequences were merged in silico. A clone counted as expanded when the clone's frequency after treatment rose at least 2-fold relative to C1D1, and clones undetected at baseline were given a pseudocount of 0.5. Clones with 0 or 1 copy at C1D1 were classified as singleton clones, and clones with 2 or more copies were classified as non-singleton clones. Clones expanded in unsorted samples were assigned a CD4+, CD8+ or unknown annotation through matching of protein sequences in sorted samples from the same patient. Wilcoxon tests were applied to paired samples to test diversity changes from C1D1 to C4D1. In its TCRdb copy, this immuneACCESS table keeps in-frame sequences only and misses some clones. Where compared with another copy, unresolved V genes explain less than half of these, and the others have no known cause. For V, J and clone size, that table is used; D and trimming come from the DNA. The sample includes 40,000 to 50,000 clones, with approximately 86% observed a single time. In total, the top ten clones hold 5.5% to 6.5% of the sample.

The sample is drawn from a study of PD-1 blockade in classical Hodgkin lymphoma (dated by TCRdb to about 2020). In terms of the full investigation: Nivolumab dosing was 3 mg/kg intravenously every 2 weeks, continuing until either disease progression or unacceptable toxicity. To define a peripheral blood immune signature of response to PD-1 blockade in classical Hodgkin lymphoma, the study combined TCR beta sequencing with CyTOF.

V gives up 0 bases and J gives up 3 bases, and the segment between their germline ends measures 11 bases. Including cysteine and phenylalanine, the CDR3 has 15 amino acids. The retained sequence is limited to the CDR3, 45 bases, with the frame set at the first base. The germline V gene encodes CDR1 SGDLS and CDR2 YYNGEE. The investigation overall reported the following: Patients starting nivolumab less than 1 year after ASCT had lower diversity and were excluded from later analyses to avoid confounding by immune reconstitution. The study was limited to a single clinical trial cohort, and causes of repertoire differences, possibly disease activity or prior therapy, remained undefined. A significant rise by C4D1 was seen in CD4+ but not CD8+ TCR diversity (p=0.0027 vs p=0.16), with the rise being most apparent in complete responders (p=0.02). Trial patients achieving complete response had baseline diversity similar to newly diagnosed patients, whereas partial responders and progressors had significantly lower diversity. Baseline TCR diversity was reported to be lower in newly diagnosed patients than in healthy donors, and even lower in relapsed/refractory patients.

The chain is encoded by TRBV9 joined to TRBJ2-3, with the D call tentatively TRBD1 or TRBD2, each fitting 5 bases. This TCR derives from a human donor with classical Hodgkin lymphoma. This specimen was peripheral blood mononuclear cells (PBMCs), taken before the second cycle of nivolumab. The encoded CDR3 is CASSVGGETTDTQYF. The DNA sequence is TGTGCCAGCAGCGTAGGAGGGGAAACTACAGATACGCAGTATTTT.